This TCR beta chain is from a study of T cells after posttransplantation cyclophosphamide. Of note for this clone: Antigen: not known.

Cyclophosphamide on days +3 and +4 followed busulfan-fludarabine conditioning and a marrow graft. Study-wide results and caveats: Later post-transplant blood repertoires were often dominated by donor CD8+ memory clones. Recipient CMV seropositivity and CMV reactivation strongly tracked TRB clonality. Skin or GI-infiltrating T cells shared few TRB sequences with blood.

The repertoire was sequenced with immunoSEQ multiplex PCR; TCRdb's copy has only in-frame clones and lacks some. The table includes roughly 7,300 clones, 92% detected once. Trimming took 6 bases from V and 1 from J, leaving 12 bases between them. From germline, CDR1 is LNHDA and CDR2 SQIVND (reference sequence). This CDR3 spans 14 amino acids. The material sequenced was PBMCs, taken 1,300 to 1,500 days after allogeneic stem cell transplant with posttransplant cyclophosphamide. This receptor was obtained from a female patient between 50 and 60 years old who received an allogeneic stem cell transplant from a related donor, was CMV-positive, and had no GVHD. Some T cells may be the graft donor's. J is TRBJ1-2 and V is TRBV19; D might be TRBD1 (6 bases). CDR3 region: CASRDSVNNYGYTF. The CDR3 nucleotides are TGTGCCAGTAGGGACAGTGTAAATAACTATGGCTACACCTTC. The whole variable domain, filled in from reference TRBV19 and TRBJ1-2, reads DGGITQSPKYLFRKEGQNVTLSCEQNLNHDAMYWYRQDPGQGLRLIYYSQIVNDFQKGDIAEGYSVSREKKESFPLTVTSAQKNPTAFYLCASRDSVNNYGYTFGSGTRLTVV.